This T cell receptor (beta chain) was profiled in a study of cytomegalovirus exposure and HLA in healthy donors. Background on the study: Most donors, around 81% of 398 genotyped, fell in the Caucasian-associated ancestry cluster.

Whole-study findings and limits: Trimming of TCR beta V- and J-genes showed a link, identified in a later analysis, to a missense DCLRE1C variant.

Germline V lookup: CDR1 LNHDA, CDR2 SQIVND (reference sequence). V was trimmed by 1 base and J by 7 bases, leaving 8 bases between them. The CDR3 spans 13 residues. Notes on this clone: Its cognate antigen is unknown.

The PCR used 60 Vbeta and 13 Jbeta primers. Authors' data handling: A later analysis counted around 74 million unique TCR beta chains, some 12 million shared. Method: immunoSEQ multiplex PCR; TCRdb's copy keeps in-frame clones and lacks some. V, J and clone size are taken as reported in that table, and D and trimming were inferred from the DNA itself. The sample lists some 110,000 clones, approximately 69% occurring once. This sequence joins TRBV19 and TRBJ1-5, with D perhaps TRBD1 (6 bases). The TCR originated in a man in his thirties or forties in good health and CMV-seronegative. Sequences were obtained from PBMCs. In DNA form, the CDR3 reads TGTGCCAGTAGTATAGGGGGGCGCCAGCCCCAGCATTTT. Translating gives CASSIGGRQPQHF.